These 26 T cell receptor beta chains were all obtained from the same sample, sequenced in a study of T cell responses to AZD1222 COVID-19 vaccine. Data came from immunoSEQ multiplex PCR; TCRdb stores just in-frame clones and leaves some out. The sample has some 160,000 clones, around nine tenths seen once. Sequences were derived from peripheral blood, sampled 28 days after the second AZD1222 dose. These receptors originate from an adult who received the AZD1222 COVID-19 vaccine.

This clone was observed a single time. This rearrangement joins TRBV4-3 to TRBJ2-6, with a weak D call TRBD1 (5 bases). V gave up 0 bases and J gave up 0 bases, with 12 bases separating them. There are 18 residues in the CDR3. Germline V gene lookup returns CDR1 LGHNA and CDR2 YSLEER. CDR3 DNA sequence: TGCGCCAGCAGCCAAGAACGCTTGACAGCCTCTGGGGCCAACGTCCTGACTTTC. As protein: CASSQERLTASGANVLTF.

The chain couples TRBV6-2 or TRBV6-3 to TRBJ1-4, with D unclear. Germline V gives CDR1 MNHEY, CDR2 SVGEGT. The CDR3 has 12 amino acids. The V end lost 0 bases, the J end lost 6 bases, and 2 bases lay between the germline ends. The CDR3 nucleotides read TGTGCCAGCAGTTACTCGTATGAAAAACTGTTTTTT. Translated, it gives CASSYSYEKLFF.

This sequence joins TRBV5-6 and TRBJ2-5, with TRBD2 matching over 15 bases. The CDR3 spans 17 residues. V was pared by 4 bases and J by 5 bases, with 9 bases of the junction left unmatched. Germline V CDR1 and CDR2: SGHDT, YYEEEE. CDR3 amino acids: CASSLLGLAGGRETQYF. Here the CDR3 DNA reads TGTGCCAGCAGCCTCCTAGGACTAGCGGGGGGGCGGGAGACCCAGTACTTC.

The chain employs TRBV10-3 and TRBJ2-7, with TRBD1 identical over 10 bases. Looked up from germline, CDR1 is ENHRY and CDR2 is SYGVKD. V lost 3 bases and J lost 5; bases outside the gene matches: 1. This CDR3 is 13 amino acids long. CDR3 sequence: CAISDGTGDEQYF. The CDR3 DNA sequence: TGTGCCATCAGTGATGGGACAGGGGACGAGCAGTACTTC.

This chain links TRBV7-6 with TRBJ2-1; 11 positions agree with TRBD2. Germline V lookup: CDR1 SGHVS, CDR2 FNYEAQ. The CDR3 loop spans 17 amino acids. The V and J ends lost 1 base and 9 bases, in that order; junction bases with no gene match: 11. The CDR3 nucleotides read TGTGCCAGCAGCTTAGGGGCCTTGACTAGCGGGGTTGGTGAGCAGTTCTTC. Amino acids: CASSLGALTSGVGEQFF.

The V call is TRBV6-2 or TRBV6-3, the J call TRBJ1-1; D not certain. V was shortened by 6 bases and J by 1 base, with 12 bases between the two germline ends. This CDR3 contains 14 residues. In germline, CDR1 is MNHEY, CDR2 SVGEGT. CDR3 DNA: TGTGCCAGCAGCCCTGCAATAGGGAACACTGAAGCTTTCTTT. This encodes CASSPAIGNTEAFF.

This clone was picked up a small number of times. The J gene is TRBJ2-1, the V gene TRBV7-2; no firm D call. Germline V CDR1 and CDR2: SGHTA, FQGNSA. The ends were cut back, 1 base at V and 5 bases at J, with 9 bases in the middle. This CDR3 comprises 14 residues. CDR3 sequence reads: CASSLGSLHNEQFF. In nucleotides, the CDR3 is TGTGCCAGCAGCTTAGGTTCCCTCCACAATGAGCAGTTCTTC.

The chain uses TRBV4-2 and TRBJ2-5; 8 bases match TRBD2. The CDR3 contains 15 residues. Germline CDR1 is LGHNA and CDR2 is YNFKEQ. With V trimmed by 2 bases and J by 5 bases, 7 bases remained unmatched. CDR3 residues: CASSQQTSGSETQYF. In DNA form, the CDR3 reads TGTGCCAGCAGCCAACAAACTAGCGGTTCGGAGACCCAGTACTTC.

The V gene is TRBV19, the J gene TRBJ1-5; no firm D call. The length of the CDR3 is 13 residues. Germline values: CDR1 LNHDA, CDR2 SQIVND (reference sequence). The V end lost 7 bases, the J end lost 0 bases, and 7 bases lay between the germline ends. CDR3 nucleotides: TGTGCCAGTACCCGGGATAGCAATCAGCCCCAGCATTTT. Amino acid sequence: CASTRDSNQPQHF.

This chain uses TRBV15 with TRBJ2-7, with TRBD1 matching over 7 bases. There are 14 residues in the CDR3. CDR1 is LNHNV, CDR2 YYDKDF, per germline (reference sequence). Germline trimming cut 1 base from V and 0 bases from J; bases unmatched to any gene: 0. The CDR3 nucleotides read TGTGCCACCAGCAGAGGGACAGGCTCCTACGAGCAGTACTTC. Protein: CATSRGTGSYEQYF.

The J gene is TRBJ2-2, the V gene TRBV12-5; no firm D call. The CDR3 consists of 13 residues. V shed 6 bases and J shed 7 bases, with 12 bases lying between them. The V gene's germline CDR1 is LGHNT and CDR2 FRNRAP. The CDR3 DNA sequence: TGTGCTAGTGGCCTTACCCGAGGCGGGGAGCTGTTTTTT. Translating it yields CASGLTRGGELFF.

This clone was seen only a few times. The chain recombines TRBV4-1 with TRBJ2-2; tentatively, D is TRBD2 (6 bases). The germline CDR1 and CDR2 sequences are MGHRA and YSYEKL. The V gene lost 2 bases and the J gene lost 0 bases, with 13 bases spanning the gap. The CDR3 runs 17 residues. CDR3 nucleotide sequence: TGCGCCAGCAGCCAACCCGGACGGACTACGAACACCGGGGAGCTGTTTTTT. Residues: CASSQPGRTTNTGELFF.

CDR3 region: CASIGETANTGELFF. DNA of the CDR3: TGTGCCAGCATCGGGGAGACCGCGAACACCGGGGAGCTGTTTTTT. The chain joins TRBV2 to TRBJ2-2; possible D gene TRBD2, 5 bases. V was trimmed by 7 bases and J by 0 bases, leaving 12 bases between them. Germline V gene lookup returns CDR1 SNHLY and CDR2 FYNNEI. This CDR3 comprises 15 residues.

This chain connects TRBV6-5 to TRBJ1-2, with D tentatively TRBD1 (5 bases). Germline V gene lookup returns CDR1 MNHEY and CDR2 SVGAGI. The ends were cut back, 7 bases at V and 4 bases at J, with 13 bases in the middle. The CDR3 runs 13 residues. CDR3 DNA sequence: TGTGCCAGCAACCAAGACAGCCTCTATGGCTACACCTTC. This encodes CASNQDSLYGYTF.

The J gene is TRBJ2-7, the V gene TRBV6-5; 8 nucleotides match TRBD1. CDR3 size: 12 residues. Germline V gives CDR1 MNHEY, CDR2 SVGAGI. The V gene end was trimmed by 2 bases and the J gene end by 6 bases; junction bases not matched to a gene: 0. The CDR3 sequence is CASSYDRGEQYF. CDR3 nucleotides: TGTGCCAGCAGTTACGACAGGGGCGAGCAGTACTTC.

Written as DNA, the CDR3 is TGTGCCAGCAGCCGATCTAGCGGGGGTCCAGATACGCAGTATTTT. It encodes CASSRSSGGPDTQYF. V is TRBV7-9 and J is TRBJ2-3; 10 bases line up with TRBD2. CDR1 SEHNR and CDR2 FQNEAQ come from the germline V gene (reference sequence). The CDR3 length is 15 residues. Trimming cost V 5 bases and J 4 bases; bases outside gene matches: 6.

V is TRBV2 and J is TRBJ1-6; perhaps TRBD1 as D (5 bases). The CDR3 has 13 residues. The V end was cut by 2 bases, the J end by 14 bases, with 13 bases between. Germline V gene data show CDR1 as SNHLY and CDR2 as FYNNEI. CDR3 DNA: TGTGCCAGCAGTGAATCGCAGGAAGGGGCCCTCCACTTT. Its protein is CASSESQEGALHF.

The chain couples TRBV13 to TRBJ2-1; TRBD2 might be the D (6 bases). V shed 6 bases and J shed 8 bases, with 14 bases lying between them. CDR1 and CDR2 from the germline V gene are PRHDT and FYEKMQ (reference sequence). This CDR3 has 13 amino acids. The CDR3: CASRQLSGDEQFF. CDR3 nucleotide sequence: TGTGCCAGCAGGCAACTTAGCGGCGATGAGCAGTTCTTC.

The DNA for the CDR3 is TGTGCCAGCAGCCCGACCAGGGGAGCTAGCGGGGGGCCCGGGTCGTTCTTC. This encodes CASSPTRGASGGPGSFF. This chain uses TRBV4-2 with TRBJ2-1; TRBD2 agrees at 11 bases. The germline gives CDR1 LGHNA, CDR2 YNFKEQ. Germline trimming cut 4 bases from V and 15 bases from J; bases unmatched to any gene: 20. This CDR3 contains 17 residues.

The chain combines TRBV2 with TRBJ2-3; 7 positions agree with TRBD1. The CDR3 is 15 residues long. The V gene's germline CDR1 is SNHLY and CDR2 FYNNEI. Unmatched junction bases numbered 8, after V lost 5 bases and J lost 3 bases. The CDR3 spells CASSPQGPGTDTQYF. The CDR3, as DNA: TGTGCCAGCAGTCCACAGGGGCCGGGGACAGATACGCAGTATTTT.

The chain is built from TRBV10-3 and TRBJ2-1; 7 bases match TRBD1. The CDR3 spans 14 residues. Germline loops: CDR1 ENHRY, CDR2 SYGVKD. J gave up 7 bases and V 11 bases, and 14 bases lay outside the gene matches. CDR3: CAATKDLTGNEQFF. DNA for the CDR3: TGTGCCGCAACAAAGGACCTGACAGGGAATGAGCAGTTCTTC.

This clone appeared a few times. DNA for the CDR3: TGTGCCAGCAGCTTCTGGGCCAGGCCCAATACTGAAGCTTTCTTT. This gives the protein CASSFWARPNTEAFF. The chain has TRBV5-6 and TRBJ1-1; D remains unclear. This CDR3 has 15 residues. V gave up 2 bases and J gave up 5 bases, with 16 bases separating them. The germline V gene has CDR1 SGHDT and CDR2 YYEEEE.

V gene TRBV5-1 combines with J gene TRBJ2-3, with a possible D match to TRBD1 (6 bases). The CDR3 loop spans 15 amino acids. Germline loops: CDR1 SGHRS, CDR2 YFSETQ. Trimming took 3 bases from V and 5 from J, leaving 16 bases between them. The DNA of the CDR3 is TGCGCCAGCAGCTCCGACAGACAGGCGAGAGATACGCAGTATTTT. Its translation is CASSSDRQARDTQYF.

The genes are TRBV19 and TRBJ2-7; D is perhaps TRBD1 or TRBD2 (5 bases each). Germline CDR1 reads LNHDA; CDR2 reads SQIVND (reference sequence). Trimming stripped 1 base from V and 2 bases from J, with 12 bases between. CDR3 size: 15 residues. Here the CDR3 DNA reads TGTGCCAGTAGTATAGCCCCTCAGGGAGCCTACGAGCAGTACTTC. This translates into CASSIAPQGAYEQYF.

The chain has TRBV18 and TRBJ1-2; D remains ambiguous. Germline V lookup: CDR1 KGHSH, CDR2 LQKENI. The CDR3 is 14 amino acids. V was clipped by 6 bases and J by 6 bases, with 17 bases between them. This chain's CDR3 is CASSSSPGNNGYTF. The CDR3 nucleotides are TGTGCCAGCTCCTCCTCCCCGGGGAACAATGGCTACACCTTC.

The chain combines TRBV15 with TRBJ2-1; possible D gene TRBD2, 5 bases. Germline assignment: CDR1 LNHNV and CDR2 YYDKDF (reference sequence). V lost 8 bases and J lost 3, with 14 bases in between. This CDR3 contains 14 residues. The CDR3 DNA reads TGTGCCACCGGCCCTCGGGGAGTCTACAATGAGCAGTTCTTC. This codes for CATGPRGVYNEQFF.